This record looks at one T cell receptor beta chain sequence and its context. The protocol was immunoSEQ multiplex PCR, while the TCRdb copy is restricted to in-frame clones and leaves out a portion. Seen here are around 20,000 clones, more than 70% observed once, and the top ten hold 20% to 30%. CDR3 size: 14 residues. Deletions cut 5 bases from V and 5 bases from J, with 14 bases between. Germline CDR1 and CDR2: PRHDT and FYEKMQ (reference sequence). This specimen belongs to a study of radiotherapy plus CTLA-4 blockade in lung cancer. The receptor comes from a human donor with non-small cell lung cancer whose response to radiotherapy plus ipilimumab could not be evaluated. Sequences were derived from peripheral blood, sampled from a patient treated with radiotherapy plus ipilimumab. The V and J genes are TRBV13 and TRBJ2-3; a possible D gene is TRBD2 (6 bases). In nucleotides, the CDR3 is TGTGCCAGCAGCCTCGGGCGGGGAATAGATACGCAGTATTTT. Protein sequence: CASSLGRGIDTQYF.